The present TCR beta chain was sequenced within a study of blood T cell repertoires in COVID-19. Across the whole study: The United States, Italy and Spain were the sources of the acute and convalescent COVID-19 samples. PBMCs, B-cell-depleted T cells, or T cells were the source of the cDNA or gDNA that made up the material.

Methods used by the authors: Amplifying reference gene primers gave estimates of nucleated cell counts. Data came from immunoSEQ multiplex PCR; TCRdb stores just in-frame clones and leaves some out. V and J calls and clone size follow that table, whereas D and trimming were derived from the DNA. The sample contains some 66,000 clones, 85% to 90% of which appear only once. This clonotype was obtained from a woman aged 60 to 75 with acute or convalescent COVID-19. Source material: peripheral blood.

This CDR3 is CASGTGGYGYTF. The CDR3, as DNA: TGTGCTAGTGGGACAGGGGGCTATGGCTACACCTTC. V usage is TRBV12-5 and J usage is TRBJ1-2, with TRBD1 matching 9 bases. CDR1 LGHNT and CDR2 FRNRAP come from the germline V gene. This CDR3 spans 12 amino acids. V lost 6 bases and J lost 4; bases outside the gene matches: 0.